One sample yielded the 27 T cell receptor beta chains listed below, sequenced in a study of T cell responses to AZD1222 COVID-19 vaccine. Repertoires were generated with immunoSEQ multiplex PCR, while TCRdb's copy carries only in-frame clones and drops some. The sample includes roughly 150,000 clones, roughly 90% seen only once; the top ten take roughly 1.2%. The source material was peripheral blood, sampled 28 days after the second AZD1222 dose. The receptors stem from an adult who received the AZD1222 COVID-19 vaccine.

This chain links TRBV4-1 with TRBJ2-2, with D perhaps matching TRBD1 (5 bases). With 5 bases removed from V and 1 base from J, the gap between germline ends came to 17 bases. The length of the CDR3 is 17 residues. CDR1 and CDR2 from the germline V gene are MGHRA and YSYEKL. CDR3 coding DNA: TGCGCCAGCAGCAGCCTCCGACAGAAACTGAACACCGGGGAGCTGTTTTTT. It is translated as CASSSLRQKLNTGELFF.

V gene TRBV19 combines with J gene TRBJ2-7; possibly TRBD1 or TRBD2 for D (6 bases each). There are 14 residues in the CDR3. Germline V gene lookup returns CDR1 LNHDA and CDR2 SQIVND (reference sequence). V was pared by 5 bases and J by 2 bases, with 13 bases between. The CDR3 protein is CASSLGGHPYEQYF. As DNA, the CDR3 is TGTGCCAGTAGTCTCGGGGGACACCCCTACGAGCAGTACTTC.

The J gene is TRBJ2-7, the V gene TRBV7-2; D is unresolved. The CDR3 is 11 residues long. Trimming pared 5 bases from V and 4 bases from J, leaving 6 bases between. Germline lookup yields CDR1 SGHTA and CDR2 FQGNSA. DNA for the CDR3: TGTGCCAGCAGCCCTAATTACGAGCAGTACTTC. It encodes CASSPNYEQYF.

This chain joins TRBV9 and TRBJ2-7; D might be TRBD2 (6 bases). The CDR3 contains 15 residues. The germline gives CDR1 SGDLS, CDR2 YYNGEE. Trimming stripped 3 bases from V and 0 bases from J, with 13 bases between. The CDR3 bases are TGTGCCAGCAGCGCCGGAGGGACGGACTCCTACGAGCAGTACTTC. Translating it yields CASSAGGTDSYEQYF.

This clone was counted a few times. CDR3: CASSLAPSVEQYF. The CDR3 bases are TGTGCCAGCAGTTTAGCACCGTCGGTCGAGCAGTACTTC. The V gene is TRBV27, the J gene TRBJ2-7; D unclear. This CDR3 spans 13 amino acids. The germline V gene encodes CDR1 MNHEY and CDR2 SMNVEV (reference sequence). Trimming stripped 2 bases from V and 6 bases from J, with 11 bases between.

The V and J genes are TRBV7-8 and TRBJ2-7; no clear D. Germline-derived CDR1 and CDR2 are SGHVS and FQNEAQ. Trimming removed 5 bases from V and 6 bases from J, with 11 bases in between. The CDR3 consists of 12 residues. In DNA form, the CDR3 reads TGTGCCAGCAGCCCACCCGGCATCGAGCAGTACTTC. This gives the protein CASSPPGIEQYF.

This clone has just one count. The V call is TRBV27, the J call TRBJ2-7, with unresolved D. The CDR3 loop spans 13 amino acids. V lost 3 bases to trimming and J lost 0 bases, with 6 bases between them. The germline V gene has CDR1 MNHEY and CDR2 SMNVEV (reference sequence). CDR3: CASSFSDSYEQYF. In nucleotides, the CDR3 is TGTGCCAGCAGTTTCTCAGACTCCTACGAGCAGTACTTC.

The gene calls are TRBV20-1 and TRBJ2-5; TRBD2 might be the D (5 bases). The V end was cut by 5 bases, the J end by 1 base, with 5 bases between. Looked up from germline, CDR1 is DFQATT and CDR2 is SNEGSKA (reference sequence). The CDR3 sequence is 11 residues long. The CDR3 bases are TGCAGTGCTGGACTCCAAGAGACCCAGTACTTC. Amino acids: CSAGLQETQYF.

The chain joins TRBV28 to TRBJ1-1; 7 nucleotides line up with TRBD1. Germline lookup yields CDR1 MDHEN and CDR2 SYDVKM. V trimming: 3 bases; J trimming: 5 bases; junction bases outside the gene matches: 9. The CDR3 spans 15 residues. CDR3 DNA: TGTGCCAGCAGTTTCGCAGGGGGGCGTGGGACTGAAGCTTTCTTT. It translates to CASSFAGGRGTEAFF.

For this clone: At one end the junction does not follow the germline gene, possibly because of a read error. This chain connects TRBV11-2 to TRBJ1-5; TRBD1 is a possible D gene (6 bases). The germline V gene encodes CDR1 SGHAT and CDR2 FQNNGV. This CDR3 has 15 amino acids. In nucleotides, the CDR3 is TGTGCCAGCAGCATAGAGGGGGGGAGGAATCAGCCCCAGCATTTT. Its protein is CASSIEGGRNQPQHF.

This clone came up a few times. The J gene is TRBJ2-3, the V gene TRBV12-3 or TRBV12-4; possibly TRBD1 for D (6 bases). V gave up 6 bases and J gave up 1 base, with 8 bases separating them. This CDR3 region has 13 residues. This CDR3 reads CASRWTGTDTQYF. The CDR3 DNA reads TGTGCCAGCAGGTGGACAGGCACAGATACGCAGTATTTT.

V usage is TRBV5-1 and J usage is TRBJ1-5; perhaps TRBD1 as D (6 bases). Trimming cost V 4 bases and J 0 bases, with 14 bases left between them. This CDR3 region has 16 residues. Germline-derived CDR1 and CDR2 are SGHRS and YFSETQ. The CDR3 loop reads CASSPTGDYSNQPQHF. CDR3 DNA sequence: TGCGCCAGCAGCCCGACAGGAGATTATAGCAATCAGCCCCAGCATTTT.

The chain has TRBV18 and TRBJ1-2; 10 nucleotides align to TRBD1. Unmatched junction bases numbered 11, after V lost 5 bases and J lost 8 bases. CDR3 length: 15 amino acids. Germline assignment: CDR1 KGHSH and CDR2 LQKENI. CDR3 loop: CASSTKTGGAWGYTF. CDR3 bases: TGTGCCAGCTCAACAAAGACAGGGGGCGCGTGGGGCTACACCTTC.

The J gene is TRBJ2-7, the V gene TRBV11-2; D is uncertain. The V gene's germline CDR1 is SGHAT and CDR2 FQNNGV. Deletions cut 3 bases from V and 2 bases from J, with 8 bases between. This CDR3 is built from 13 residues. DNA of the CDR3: TGTGCCAGCAGCTTCGGGTCCCCCTACGAGCAGTACTTC. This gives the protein CASSFGSPYEQYF.

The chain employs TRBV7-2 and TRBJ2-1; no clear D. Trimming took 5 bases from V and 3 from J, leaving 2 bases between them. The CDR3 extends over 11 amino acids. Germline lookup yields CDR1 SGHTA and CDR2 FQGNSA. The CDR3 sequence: CASSHYNEQFF. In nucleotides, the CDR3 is TGTGCCAGCAGCCACTACAATGAGCAGTTCTTC.

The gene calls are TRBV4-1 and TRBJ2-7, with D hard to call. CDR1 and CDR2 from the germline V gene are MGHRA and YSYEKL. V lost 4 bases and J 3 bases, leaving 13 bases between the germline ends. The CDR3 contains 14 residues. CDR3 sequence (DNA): TGCGCCAGCAGCCGTAGGGCTGAGGACTACGAGCAGTACTTC. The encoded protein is CASSRRAEDYEQYF.

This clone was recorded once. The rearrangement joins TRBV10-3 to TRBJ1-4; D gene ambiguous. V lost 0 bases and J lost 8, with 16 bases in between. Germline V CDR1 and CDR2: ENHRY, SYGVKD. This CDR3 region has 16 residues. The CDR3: CAISESRDGGREKLFF. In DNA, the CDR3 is TGTGCCATCAGTGAGTCGAGGGATGGAGGCAGGGAAAAACTGTTTTTT.

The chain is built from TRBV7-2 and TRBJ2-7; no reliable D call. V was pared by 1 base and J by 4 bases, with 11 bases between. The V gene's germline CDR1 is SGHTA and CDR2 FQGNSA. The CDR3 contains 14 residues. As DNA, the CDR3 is TGTGCCAGCAGCTTAGAGACAACTTATTACGAGCAGTACTTC. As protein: CASSLETTYYEQYF.

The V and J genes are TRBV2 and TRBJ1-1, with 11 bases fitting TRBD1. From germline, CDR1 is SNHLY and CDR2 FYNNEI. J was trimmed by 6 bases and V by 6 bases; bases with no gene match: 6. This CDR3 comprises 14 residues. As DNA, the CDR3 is TGTGCCAGCAGAAAGGACAGGGGGCTCCCTGAAGCTTTCTTT. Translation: CASRKDRGLPEAFF.

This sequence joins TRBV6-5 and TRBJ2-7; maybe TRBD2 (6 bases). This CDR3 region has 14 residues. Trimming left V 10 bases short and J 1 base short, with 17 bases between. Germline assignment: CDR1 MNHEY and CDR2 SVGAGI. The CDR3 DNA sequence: TGTGCCACCGATCTGACGGGACTGTCCTACGAGCAGTACTTC. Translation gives CATDLTGLSYEQYF.

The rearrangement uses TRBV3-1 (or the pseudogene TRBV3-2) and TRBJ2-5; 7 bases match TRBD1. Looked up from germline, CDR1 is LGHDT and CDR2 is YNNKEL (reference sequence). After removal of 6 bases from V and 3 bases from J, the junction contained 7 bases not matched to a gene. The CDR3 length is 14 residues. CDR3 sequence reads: CASSLVTGEETQYF. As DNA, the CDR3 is TGTGCCAGCAGTCTGGTAACAGGGGAAGAGACCCAGTACTTC.

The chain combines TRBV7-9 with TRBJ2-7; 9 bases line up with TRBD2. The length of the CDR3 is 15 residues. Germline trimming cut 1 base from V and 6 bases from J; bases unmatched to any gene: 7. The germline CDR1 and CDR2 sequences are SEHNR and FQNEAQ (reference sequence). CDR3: CASSLGAGGLFEQYF. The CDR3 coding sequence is TGTGCCAGCAGCTTAGGAGCGGGGGGATTGTTCGAGCAGTACTTC. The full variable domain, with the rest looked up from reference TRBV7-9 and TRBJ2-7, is DTGVSQNPRHKITKRGQNVTFRCDPISEHNRLYWYRQTLGQGPEFLTYFQNEAQLEKSRLLSDRFSAERPKGSFSTLEIQRTEQGDSAMYLCASSLGAGGLFEQYFGPGTRLTVT.

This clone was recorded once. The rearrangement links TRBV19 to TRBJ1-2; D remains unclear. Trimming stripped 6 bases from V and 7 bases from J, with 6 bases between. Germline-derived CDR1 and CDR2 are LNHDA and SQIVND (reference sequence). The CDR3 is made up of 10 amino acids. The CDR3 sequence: CASREVGYTF. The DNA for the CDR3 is TGTGCCAGTAGAGAGGTTGGCTACACCTTC.

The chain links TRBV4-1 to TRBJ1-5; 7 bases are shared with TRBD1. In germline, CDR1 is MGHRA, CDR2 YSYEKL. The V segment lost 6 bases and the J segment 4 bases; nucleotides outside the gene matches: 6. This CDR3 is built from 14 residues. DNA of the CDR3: TGCGCCAGCAGTGACAGGGTAGCAAATCAGCCCCAGCATTTT. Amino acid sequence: CASSDRVANQPQHF.

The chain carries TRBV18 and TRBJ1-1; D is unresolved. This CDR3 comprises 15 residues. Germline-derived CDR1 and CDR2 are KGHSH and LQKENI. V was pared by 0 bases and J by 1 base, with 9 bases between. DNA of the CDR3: TGTGCCAGCTCACCACCGCACGGAGAGAACACTGAAGCTTTCTTT. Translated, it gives CASSPPHGENTEAFF.

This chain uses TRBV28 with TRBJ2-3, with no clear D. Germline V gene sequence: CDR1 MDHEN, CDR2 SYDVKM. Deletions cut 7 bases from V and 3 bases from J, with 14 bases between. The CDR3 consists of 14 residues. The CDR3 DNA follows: TGTGCCAGCATATCCCCGGTTAGGACAGATACGCAGTATTTT. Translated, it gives CASISPVRTDTQYF.

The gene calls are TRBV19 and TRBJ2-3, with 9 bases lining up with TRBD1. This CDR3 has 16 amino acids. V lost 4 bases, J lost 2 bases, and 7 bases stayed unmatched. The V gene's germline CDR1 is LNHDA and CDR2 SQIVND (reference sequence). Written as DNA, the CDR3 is TGTGCCAGTAGTACTACCGGGACAGGGATCACAGATACGCAGTATTTT. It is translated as CASSTTGTGITDTQYF.